This entry lists 9 T cell receptor beta chains sequenced from one sample in a study of post-analysis software for immune sequencing data. Study outcomes and limitations: Controls showed lower frequencies than patients for five TRBV segments, and TRBV5-6, TRBV5-1 and TRBV20-1 were among these.

The TCR beta cDNA libraries contained unique molecular identifiers. Each CDR3 protein is one row after TCRdb ran MiXCR on the PCR reads. Of about 500,000 distinct CDR3 sequences listed, around 40% are singletons. Their recognized antigens are unknown. Sequenced sample: blood. Receptors originate from a girl aged 10-17 years with multiple sclerosis.

This clonotype was recorded a few times. This sequence joins TRBV7-9 and TRBJ2-7; D not certain. Looked up from germline, CDR1 is SEHNR and CDR2 is FQNEAQ (reference sequence). The CDR3 is 14 residues long. With 2 bases removed from V and 3 bases from J, the gap between germline ends came to 11 bases. Written as DNA, the CDR3 is TGTGCCAGCAGCTTAACCACGACGGTCTACGAGCAGTACTTC. It is translated as CASSLTTTVYEQYF.

This clonotype has a single count. The chain uses TRBV7-2 and TRBJ1-2, with D hard to call. Between the trimmed V and J ends, which lost 5 bases and 2 bases, there was a span of 15 bases. The CDR3 runs 15 residues. Germline V gene lookup returns CDR1 SGHTA and CDR2 FQGNSA. CDR3 bases: TGTGCCAGCAGCAGACACGTCGGGCCGAACTATGGCTACACCTTC. It encodes CASSRHVGPNYGYTF. The full variable domain, in which reference TRBV7-2 and TRBJ1-2 provide the parts outside the CDR3, is GAGVSQSPSNKVTEKGKDVELRCDPISGHTALYWYRQSLGQGLEFLIYFQGNSAPDKSGLPSDRFSAERTGGSVSTLTIQRTQQEDSAVYLCASSRHVGPNYGYTFGSGTRLTVV.

Only a few counts were recorded for this clonotype. The chain is built from TRBV6-6 and TRBJ1-2; 7 bases are shared with TRBD1. The J segment lost 8 bases and the V segment lost 0 bases, leaving 6 bases of the junction unmatched. The CDR3 has 14 amino acids. The germline gives CDR1 MNHNY, CDR2 SVGAGI (reference sequence). This chain's CDR3 is CASSYSTGRGGYTF. CDR3 in DNA: TGTGCCAGCAGTTACTCGACAGGGAGAGGCGGCTACACCTTC.

This clonotype appeared a few times. V and J are TRBV7-3 and TRBJ1-1; a weak D match, TRBD1 (5 bases). CDR1 SGHTA and CDR2 FQGTGA come from the germline V gene. Trimming shortened V by 5 bases and J by 3 bases, and 10 bases separated the two germline ends. The CDR3 loop spans 13 amino acids. The CDR3 DNA reads as TGTGCCAGCAGCAGGGGCAGCCACACTGAAGCTTTCTTT. Translation gives CASSRGSHTEAFF.

The V gene is TRBV20-1, the J gene TRBJ2-5; the match to TRBD2 covers 7 bases. This CDR3 comprises 15 residues. Per the germline V gene, CDR1 is DFQATT and CDR2 is SNEGSKA (reference sequence). Trimming removed 0 bases from V and 2 bases from J; junction bases left unmatched: 6. The CDR3 spells CSAREPSGTQETQYF. The DNA of the CDR3 is TGCAGTGCTAGAGAGCCTAGCGGAACACAAGAGACCCAGTACTTC.

This clonotype was found a few times. V gene TRBV29-1 combines with J gene TRBJ2-3, with 14 nucleotides matching TRBD2. CDR1 is SQVTM and CDR2 is ANQGSEA in the germline V gene. The CDR3 loop spans 17 amino acids. The trim removed 6 bases at V and 4 bases at J, leaving 12 bases unmatched. In DNA, the CDR3 is TGCAGCGTATTAGGTCCGGGACTAGCGGGAGACCCAGATACGCAGTATTTT. This gives the protein CSVLGPGLAGDPDTQYF.

This clonotype was found a few times. The chain uses TRBV6-5 and TRBJ2-1; 13 bases are a match to TRBD2. Trimming took 5 bases from V and 8 from J; bases not matched to a gene: 9. Germline V lookup: CDR1 MNHEY, CDR2 SVGAGI. This CDR3 is built from 16 residues. The CDR3 sequence is CASSSLGLAGFHEQFF. The CDR3 DNA sequence: TGTGCCAGCAGTAGCCTGGGACTAGCGGGATTTCATGAGCAGTTCTTC.

The rearrangement links TRBV29-1 to TRBJ2-7; D not resolved. The germline V gene encodes CDR1 SQVTM and CDR2 ANQGSEA. The CDR3 is 15 amino acids. Trimming removed 8 bases at V and 0 bases at J, with 20 bases between. CDR3 DNA sequence: TGCAGCTGCCTCCTAGGCAGGAAGAGCTCCTACGAGCAGTACTTC. This encodes CSCLLGRKSSYEQYF.

This clonotype was picked up a small number of times. The chain combines TRBV27 with TRBJ2-1; 11 positions match TRBD2. Trimming removed 2 bases from V and 8 bases from J; junction bases left unmatched: 5. Germline-derived CDR1 and CDR2 are MNHEY and SMNVEV (reference sequence). CDR3 length equals 15 residues. CDR3 coding DNA: TGTGCCAGCAGTTTAGTTGGGACTAGCGGTTATGAGCAGTTCTTC. This codes for CASSLVGTSGYEQFF.